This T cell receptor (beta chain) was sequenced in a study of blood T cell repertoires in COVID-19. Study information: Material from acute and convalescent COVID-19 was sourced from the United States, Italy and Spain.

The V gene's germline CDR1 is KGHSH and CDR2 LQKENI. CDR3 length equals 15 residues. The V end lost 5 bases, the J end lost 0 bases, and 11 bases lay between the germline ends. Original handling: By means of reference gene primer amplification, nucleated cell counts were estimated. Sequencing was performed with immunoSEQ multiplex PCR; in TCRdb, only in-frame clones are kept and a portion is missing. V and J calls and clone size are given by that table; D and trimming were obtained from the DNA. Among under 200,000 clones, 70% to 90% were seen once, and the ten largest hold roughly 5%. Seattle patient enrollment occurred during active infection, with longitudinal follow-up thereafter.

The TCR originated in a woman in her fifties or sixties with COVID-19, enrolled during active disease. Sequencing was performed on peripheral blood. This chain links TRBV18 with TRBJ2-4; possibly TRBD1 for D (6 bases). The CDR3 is CASSKDSLAKNIQYF. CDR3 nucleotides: TGTGCCAGCTCAAAGGACAGCCTAGCCAAAAACATTCAGTACTTC.